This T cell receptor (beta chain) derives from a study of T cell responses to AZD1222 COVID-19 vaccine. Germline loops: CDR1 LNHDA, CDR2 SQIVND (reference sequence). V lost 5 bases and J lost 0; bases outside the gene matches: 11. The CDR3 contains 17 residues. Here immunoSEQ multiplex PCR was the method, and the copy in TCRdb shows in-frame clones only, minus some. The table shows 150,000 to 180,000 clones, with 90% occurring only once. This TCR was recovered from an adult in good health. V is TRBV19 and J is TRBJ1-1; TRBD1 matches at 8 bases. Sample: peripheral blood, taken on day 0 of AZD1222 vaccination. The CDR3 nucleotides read TGTGCCAGTAGTCCTAGACAGGGGAGTAGAATGAACACTGAAGCTTTCTTT. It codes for CASSPRQGSRMNTEAFF.